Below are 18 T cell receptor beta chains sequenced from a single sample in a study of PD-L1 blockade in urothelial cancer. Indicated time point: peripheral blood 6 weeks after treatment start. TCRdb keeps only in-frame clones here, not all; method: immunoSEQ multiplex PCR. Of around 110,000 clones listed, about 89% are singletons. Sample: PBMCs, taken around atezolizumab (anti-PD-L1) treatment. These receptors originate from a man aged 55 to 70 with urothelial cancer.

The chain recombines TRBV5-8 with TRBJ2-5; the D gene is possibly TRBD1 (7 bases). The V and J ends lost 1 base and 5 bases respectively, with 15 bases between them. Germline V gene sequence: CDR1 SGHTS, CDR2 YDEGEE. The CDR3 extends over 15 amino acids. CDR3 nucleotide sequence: TGTGCCAGCAGCTTGTCGCAGGGGGAGGTGGAGACCCAGTACTTC. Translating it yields CASSLSQGEVETQYF.

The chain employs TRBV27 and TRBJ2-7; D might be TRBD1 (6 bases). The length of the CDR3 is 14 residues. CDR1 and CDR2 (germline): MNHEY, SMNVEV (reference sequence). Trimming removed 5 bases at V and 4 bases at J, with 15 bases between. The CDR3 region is CASSRDTPGYEQYF. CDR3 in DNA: TGTGCCAGCAGTCGGGACACTCCGGGGTACGAGCAGTACTTC.

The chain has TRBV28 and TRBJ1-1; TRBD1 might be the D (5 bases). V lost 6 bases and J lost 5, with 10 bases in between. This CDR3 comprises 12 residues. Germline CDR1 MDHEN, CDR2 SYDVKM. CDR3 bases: TGTGCCAGCAGGTCTGGGGGGACTGAAGCTTTCTTT. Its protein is CASRSGGTEAFF.

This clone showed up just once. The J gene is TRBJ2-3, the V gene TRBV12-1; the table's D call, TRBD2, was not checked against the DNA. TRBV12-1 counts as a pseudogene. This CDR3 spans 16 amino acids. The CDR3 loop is CASRPPVAGVTDTQYF. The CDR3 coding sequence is TGTGCCAGCAGACCCCCCGTAGCGGGGGTGACAGATACGCAGTATTTT.

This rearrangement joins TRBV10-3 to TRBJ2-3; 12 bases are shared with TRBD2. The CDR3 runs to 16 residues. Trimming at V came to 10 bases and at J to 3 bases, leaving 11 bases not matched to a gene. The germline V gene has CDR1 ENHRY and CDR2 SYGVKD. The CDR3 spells CATRPGTSGLTDTQYF. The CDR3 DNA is TGTGCCACCCGACCAGGGACTAGCGGGCTTACAGATACGCAGTATTTT.

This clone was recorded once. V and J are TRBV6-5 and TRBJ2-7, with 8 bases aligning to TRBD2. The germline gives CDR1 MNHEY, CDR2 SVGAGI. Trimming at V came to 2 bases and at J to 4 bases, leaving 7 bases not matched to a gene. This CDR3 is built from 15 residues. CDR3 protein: CASSYDHRGGYEQYF. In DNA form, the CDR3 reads TGTGCCAGCAGTTACGACCACCGGGGGGGATACGAGCAGTACTTC.

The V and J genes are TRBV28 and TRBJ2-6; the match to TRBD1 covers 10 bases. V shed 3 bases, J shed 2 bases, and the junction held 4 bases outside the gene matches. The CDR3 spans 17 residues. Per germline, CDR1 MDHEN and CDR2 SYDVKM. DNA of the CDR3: TGTGCCAGCAGTTTTTCGGACAGGGGGGCTGGGGCCAACGTCCTGACTTTC. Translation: CASSFSDRGAGANVLTF.

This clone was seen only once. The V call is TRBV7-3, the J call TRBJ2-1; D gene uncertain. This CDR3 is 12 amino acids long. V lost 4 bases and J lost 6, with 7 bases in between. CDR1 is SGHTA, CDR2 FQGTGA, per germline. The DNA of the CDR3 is TGTGCCAGCAGCTCAAACGGCAATGAGCAGTTCTTC. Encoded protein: CASSSNGNEQFF.

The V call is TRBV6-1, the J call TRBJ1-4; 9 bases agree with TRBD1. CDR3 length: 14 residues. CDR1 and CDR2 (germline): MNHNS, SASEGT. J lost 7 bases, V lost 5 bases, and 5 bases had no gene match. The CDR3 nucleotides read TGTGCCAGCAGTAAGACAGGGGGAAGTGAAAAACTGTTTTTT. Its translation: CASSKTGGSEKLFF.

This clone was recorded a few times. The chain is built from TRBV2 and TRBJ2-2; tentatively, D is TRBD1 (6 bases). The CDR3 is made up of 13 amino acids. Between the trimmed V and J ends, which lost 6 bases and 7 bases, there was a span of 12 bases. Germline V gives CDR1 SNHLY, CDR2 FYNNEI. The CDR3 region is CASRPGVGGELFF. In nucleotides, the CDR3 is TGTGCCAGCAGACCAGGGGTGGGCGGGGAGCTGTTTTTT.

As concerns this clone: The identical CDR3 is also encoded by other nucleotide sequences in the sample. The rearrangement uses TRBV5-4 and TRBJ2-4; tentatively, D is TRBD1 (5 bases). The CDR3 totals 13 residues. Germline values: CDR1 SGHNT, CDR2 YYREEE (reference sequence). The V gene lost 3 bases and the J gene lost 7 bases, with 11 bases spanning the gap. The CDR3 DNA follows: TGTGCCAGCAGCTCCCAGGGCGCGAACATTCAGTACTTC. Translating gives CASSSQGANIQYF.

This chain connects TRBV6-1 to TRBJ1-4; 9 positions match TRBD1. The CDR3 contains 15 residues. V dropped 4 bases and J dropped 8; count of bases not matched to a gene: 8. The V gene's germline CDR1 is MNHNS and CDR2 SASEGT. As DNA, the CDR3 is TGTGCCAGCAGTGTTACAGGGGGCGGAGGGGAAAAACTGTTTTTT. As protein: CASSVTGGGGEKLFF.

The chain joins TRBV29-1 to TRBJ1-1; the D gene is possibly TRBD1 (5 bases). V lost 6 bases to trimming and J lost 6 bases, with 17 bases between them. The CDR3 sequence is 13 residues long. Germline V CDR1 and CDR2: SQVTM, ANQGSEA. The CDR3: CSVGGGGRAEAFF. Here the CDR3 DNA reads TGCAGCGTCGGGGGTGGAGGGCGGGCTGAAGCTTTCTTT.

The CDR3 region is CASSYDRGLYGYTF. The CDR3 DNA sequence: TGTGCCAGCAGCTACGACAGGGGGCTCTATGGCTACACCTTC. The chain couples TRBV5-6 to TRBJ1-2; 10 bases match TRBD1. Per the germline V gene, CDR1 is SGHDT and CDR2 is YYEEEE. With V trimmed by 3 bases and J by 4 bases, 3 bases remained unmatched. This CDR3 has 14 amino acids. Based on the CDR3 plus reference TRBV5-6 and TRBJ1-2, the full variable domain is DAGVTQSPTHLIKTRGQQVTLRCSPKSGHDTVSWYQQALGQGPQFIFQYYEEEERQRGNFPDRFSGHQFPNYSSELNVNALLLGDSALYLCASSYDRGLYGYTFGSGTRLTVV.

CDR3 protein: CASTSTSVTDTQYF. CDR3 nucleotide sequence: TGTGCCAGCACCTCGACATCGGTTACAGATACGCAGTATTTT. The chain uses TRBV28 and TRBJ2-3; unclear D gene. There are 14 residues in the CDR3. Germline CDR1 and CDR2: MDHEN and SYDVKM. The V end lost 7 bases, the J end lost 3 bases, and 14 bases lay between the germline ends.

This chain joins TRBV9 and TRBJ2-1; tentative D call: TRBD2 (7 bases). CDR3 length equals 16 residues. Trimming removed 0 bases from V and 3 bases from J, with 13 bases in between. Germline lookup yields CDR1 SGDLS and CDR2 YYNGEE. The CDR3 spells CASSVGGGAGYNEQFF. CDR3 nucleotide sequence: TGTGCCAGCAGCGTAGGTGGGGGGGCTGGCTACAATGAGCAGTTCTTC.

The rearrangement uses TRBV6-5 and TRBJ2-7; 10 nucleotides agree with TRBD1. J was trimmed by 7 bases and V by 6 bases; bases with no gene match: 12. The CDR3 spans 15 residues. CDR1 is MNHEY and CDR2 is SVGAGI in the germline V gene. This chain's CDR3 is CASRETGGYGREQYF. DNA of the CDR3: TGTGCCAGCAGGGAGACAGGGGGCTATGGACGGGAGCAGTACTTC.

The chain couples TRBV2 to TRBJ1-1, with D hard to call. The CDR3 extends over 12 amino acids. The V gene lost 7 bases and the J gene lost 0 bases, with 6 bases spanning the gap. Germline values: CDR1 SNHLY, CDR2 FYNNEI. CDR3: CASTQMNTEAFF. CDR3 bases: TGTGCCAGCACACAAATGAACACTGAAGCTTTCTTT.